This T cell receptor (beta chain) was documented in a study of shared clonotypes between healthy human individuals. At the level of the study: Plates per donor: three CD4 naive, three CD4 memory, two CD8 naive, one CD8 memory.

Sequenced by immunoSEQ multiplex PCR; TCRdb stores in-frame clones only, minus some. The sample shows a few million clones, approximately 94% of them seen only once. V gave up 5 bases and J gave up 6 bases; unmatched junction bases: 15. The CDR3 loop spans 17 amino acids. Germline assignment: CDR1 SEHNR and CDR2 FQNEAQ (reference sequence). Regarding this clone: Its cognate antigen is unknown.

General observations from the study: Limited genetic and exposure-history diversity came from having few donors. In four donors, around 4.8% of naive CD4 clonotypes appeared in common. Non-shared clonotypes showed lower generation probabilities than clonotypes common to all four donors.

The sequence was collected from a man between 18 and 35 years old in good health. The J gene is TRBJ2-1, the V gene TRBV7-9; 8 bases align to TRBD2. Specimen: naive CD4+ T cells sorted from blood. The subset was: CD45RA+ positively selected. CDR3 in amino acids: CASSGSVTSGPGNEQFF. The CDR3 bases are TGTGCCAGCAGCGGGAGCGTTACTAGCGGCCCCGGCAATGAGCAGTTCTTC.